This record looks at one T cell receptor (beta chain) sequence and its context. Positive CCR7 selection of CD45RO-negative cells yielded the naive CD8 cells, and terminally differentiated effector memory CD45RA+ cells were excluded. The sample comes from a study of shared clonotypes between healthy human individuals. Study summary: Two female and three male donors aged 18 to 49 were enrolled.

Each replicate PCR on the sorted subsets used 150 to 200 ng DNA (approximately 27,000 T cell genomes). This table comes from immunoSEQ multiplex PCR, and its TCRdb copy is limited to in-frame clones, with some not included. This sample has about 2.1 million clones, with about 94% found just once. Germline assignment: CDR1 SGHRS and CDR2 YFSETQ. V was clipped by 4 bases and J by 9 bases, with 19 bases between them. The CDR3 has 14 residues. The specimen sequenced was naive CD8+ T cells from PBMCs. The sequence came from a man in his late teens or twenties in good health. Some clones in this sample may be carry-over from other donors' samples. The chain uses TRBV5-1 and TRBJ2-5; D may be TRBD2 (5 bases). CDR3 loop: CASSAADSLVPQYF. The CDR3 DNA is TGCGCCAGCAGCGCTGCGGACTCACTAGTCCCCCAGTACTTC.